This entry lists 7 T cell receptor beta chains sequenced from one sample in a study of spatial heterogeneity in lung cancer. Time point: blood at routine non-recurrence follow-up after resection. Frozen PBMC, nontumor lung or tumor provided whole RNA, which was sequenced unsorted. Each CDR3 protein is one row after TCRdb ran MiXCR on the 5' RACE reads. The table records about 120,000 distinct CDR3 sequences, 9% to 15% of them present only once. The sample in question was PBMCs, obtained at follow-up. Receptors originate from a male donor with early-stage non-small cell lung cancer.

The sample holds many counts of this clonotype. The chain joins TRBV5-1 to TRBJ2-1; TRBD2 might be the D (5 bases). Trimming removed 4 bases from V and 8 bases from J, with 10 bases in between. Germline V gives CDR1 SGHRS, CDR2 YFSETQ. This CDR3 is 12 amino acids long. This CDR3 reads CASSHGKDEQFF. In nucleotides, the CDR3 is TGCGCCAGCAGCCACGGGAAAGATGAGCAGTTCTTC.

This clonotype came up a few times. This chain connects TRBV6-1 to TRBJ2-7; no firm D call. The CDR3 totals 12 residues. In germline, CDR1 is MNHNS, CDR2 SASEGT. V lost 1 base to trimming and J lost 4 bases, with 5 bases between them. The CDR3 loop is CASSEVGYEQYF. CDR3 nucleotide sequence: TGTGCCAGCAGTGAAGTGGGTTACGAGCAGTACTTC.

The chain couples TRBV28 to TRBJ2-3, with unresolved D. The CDR3 has 13 amino acids. The germline V gene has CDR1 MDHEN and CDR2 SYDVKM. Trimming cost V 5 bases and J 0 bases, with 6 bases left between them. The CDR3 nucleotides are TGTGCCAGCAGTACCCCTAGCACAGATACGCAGTATTTT. Amino acids: CASSTPSTDTQYF.

This clonotype appeared many times. The CDR3 region is CASTNLRAASYEQYF. CDR3 sequence (DNA): TGTGCCAGCACCAACCTCCGGGCTGCTTCCTACGAGCAGTACTTC. The chain has TRBV7-8 and TRBJ2-7, with D uncertain. The CDR3 length is 15 residues. V was pared by 7 bases and J by 1 base, with 17 bases between. CDR1 and CDR2 from the germline V gene are SGHVS and FQNEAQ. Based on the CDR3 plus reference TRBV7-8 and TRBJ2-7, the full variable domain is GAGVSQSPRYKVAKRGQDVALRCDPISGHVSLFWYQQALGQGPEFLTYFQNEAQLDKSGLPSDRFFAERPEGSVSTLKIQRTQQEDSAVYLCASTNLRAASYEQYFGPGTRLTVT.

This clonotype was seen repeatedly, ten times or more. V and J are TRBV12-5 and TRBJ2-1; D is unresolved. This CDR3 is built from 15 residues. The V end lost 1 base, the J end lost 1 base, and 8 bases lay between the germline ends. The germline CDR1 and CDR2 sequences are LGHNT and FRNRAP. CDR3 protein: CASGLGAGSYNEQFF. DNA for the CDR3: TGTGCTAGTGGTTTGGGGGCTGGGTCCTACAATGAGCAGTTCTTC.

This clonotype was counted many times. The CDR3 region has the DNA TGCAGCGTTGGACAGGGGGCCGAGCAGTACTTC. Translated: CSVGQGAEQYF. The chain is built from TRBV29-1 and TRBJ2-7, with 10 bases fitting TRBD1. With 4 bases clipped from V and 6 bases from J, the junction kept 0 bases outside the gene matches. The CDR3 runs to 11 residues. Germline CDR1 and CDR2: SQVTM and ANQGSEA.

In its sample, this clonotype was seen a few times. The chain has TRBV6-2 or TRBV6-3 and TRBJ2-5, with TRBD1 matching 7 bases. CDR1 and CDR2 from the germline V gene are MNHEY and SVGEGT. With 5 bases clipped from V and 7 bases from J, the junction kept 13 bases outside the gene matches. The CDR3 runs to 15 residues. The CDR3 loop is CASSPGTVAMRTQYF. CDR3 DNA: TGTGCCAGCAGTCCCGGGACAGTGGCAATGAGGACCCAGTACTTC.